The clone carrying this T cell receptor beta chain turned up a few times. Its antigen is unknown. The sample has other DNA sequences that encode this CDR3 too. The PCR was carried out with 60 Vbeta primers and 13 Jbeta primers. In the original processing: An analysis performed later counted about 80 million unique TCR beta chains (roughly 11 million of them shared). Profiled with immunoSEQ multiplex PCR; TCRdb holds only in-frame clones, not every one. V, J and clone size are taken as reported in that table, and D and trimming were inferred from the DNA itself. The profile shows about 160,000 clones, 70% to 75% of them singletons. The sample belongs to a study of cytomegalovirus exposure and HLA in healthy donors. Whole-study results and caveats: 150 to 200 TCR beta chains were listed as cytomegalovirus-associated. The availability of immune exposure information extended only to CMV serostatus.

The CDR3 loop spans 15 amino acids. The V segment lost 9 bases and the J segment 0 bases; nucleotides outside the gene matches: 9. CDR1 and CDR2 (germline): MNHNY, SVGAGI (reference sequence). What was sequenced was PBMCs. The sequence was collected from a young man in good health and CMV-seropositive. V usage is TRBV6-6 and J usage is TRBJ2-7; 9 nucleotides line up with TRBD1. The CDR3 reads CASSLGQGFSYEQYV. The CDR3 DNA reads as TGTGCCAGTTCACTCGGACAGGGGTTCTCCTACGAGCAGTACGTC.